This is a list of T cell receptor beta chains from one sample in a study of T cells in Graves' hyperthyroidism and ophthalmopathy. A single record per CDR3 protein comes from TCRdb applying MiXCR to the multiplex PCR reads. The repertoire holds over 500,000 distinct CDR3 sequences, roughly a sixth seen once, with around 17% in the top ten. What was sequenced was blood. Every receptor here comes from a woman under 30 with Graves' ophthalmopathy. The CDR3 runs from the conserved cysteine through the conserved F or W. Fields, in order: D gene, CDR3 length, clone size, J gene, V gene, CDR3 DNA, CDR3 protein. The D gene is left open where the match is weak. Clone size is stated in some rows and not others, as once, few, many or a class when expanded.

D: TRBD1
length: 15
size: many
J: TRBJ1-1
V: TRBV24-1
DNA: TGTGCCACCAGTGACGGGACAGGGAGGGCCACTGAAGCTTTCTTT
CDR3: CATSDGTGRATEAFF

D: TRBD2
length: 16
size: many
J: TRBJ2-7
V: TRBV19
DNA: TGTGCCAGTAGCCCGGACTGGGGCGGAAGCGGGAGCGAGCAGTACTTC
CDR3: CASSPDWGGSGSEQYF

D: NA
length: 14
size: NA
J: TRBJ2-2
V: TRBV18
DNA: TGTGCCGGCTCACCTACAGGGTCCACCGGGGAGCTGTTTTTT
CDR3: CAGSPTGSTGELFF

D: NA
length: 16
size: many
J: TRBJ2-1
V: TRBV28
DNA: TGTGCCAGCAGTGCCGCCGGCAGGGGGGCCTACAATGAGCAGTTCTTC
CDR3: CASSAAGRGAYNEQFF

D: TRBD2
length: 14
size: NA
J: TRBJ2-3
V: TRBV20-1
DNA: TGCAGTGCTAATACTGGGACTAGCGGAGATACGCAGTATTTT
CDR3: CSANTGTSGDTQYF

D: NA
length: 15
size: many
J: TRBJ2-3
V: TRBV28
DNA: TGTGCCAGCAGTCCACGGACAGACCGCACTTTTACGCAGTATTTT
CDR3: CASSPRTDRTFTQYF

D: TRBD1
length: 15
size: many
J: TRBJ2-7
V: TRBV27
DNA: TGTGCCAGCAGTTTGACAGGGGAGACGTTCTACGAGCAGTACTTC
CDR3: CASSLTGETFYEQYF

D: TRBD1
length: 16
size: many
J: TRBJ2-1
V: TRBV7-9
DNA: TGTGCCAGCAGACCGGACAGGGGGCCCTCCTACAATGAGCAGTTCTTC
CDR3: CASRPDRGPSYNEQFF

D: TRBD1
length: 14
size: NA
J: TRBJ1-3
V: TRBV6-1
DNA: TGTGCCAGCAGAGACAGGGGTCCTGGAAACACCATATATTTT
CDR3: CASRDRGPGNTIYF

D: TRBD1
length: 13
size: many
J: TRBJ2-7
V: TRBV6-1
DNA: TGTGCCAGCTCCCGGGACAGGGTCTACGAGCAGTACTTC
CDR3: CASSRDRVYEQYF

D: NA
length: 12
size: many
J: TRBJ1-1
V: TRBV12-3/TRBV12-4
DNA: TGTGCCAGCAGGTCTAGGAACACTGAAGCTTTCTTT
CDR3: CASRSRNTEAFF

D: NA
length: 15
size: few
J: TRBJ2-6
V: TRBV5-1
DNA: TGCGCCAGCAGCTTGGCTGATTCTGGGGCCAACGTCCTGACTTTC
CDR3: CASSLADSGANVLTF

D: NA
length: 14
size: many
J: TRBJ1-1
V: TRBV6-5
DNA: TGTGCCAGCAGTTACGAGGGGCCCAACACTGAAGCTTTCTTT
CDR3: CASSYEGPNTEAFF

D: TRBD1
length: 17
size: many
J: TRBJ2-5
V: TRBV7-2
DNA: TGTGCCAGCAGCTTAGCATCATGGGACAGGGGTGGAGAGACCCAGTACTTC
CDR3: CASSLASWDRGGETQYF

D: TRBD1
length: 14
size: many
J: TRBJ1-1
V: TRBV20-1
DNA: TGCAGTGCTAGGCCGGGACAGTCTGGAACTGAAGCTTTCTTT
CDR3: CSARPGQSGTEAFF

D: NA
length: 12
size: few
J: TRBJ1-3
V: TRBV10-3
DNA: TGTGCTGGAGGGGATTCTGGAAACACCATATATTTT
CDR3: CAGGDSGNTIYF

D: NA
length: 14
size: NA
J: TRBJ2-3
V: TRBV5-1
DNA: TGCGCCAGCAGCGACGGGAGTAAGGCAGATACGCAGTATTTT
CDR3: CASSDGSKADTQYF

D: NA
length: 16
size: many
J: TRBJ2-1
V: TRBV28
DNA: TGTGCCAGCAGTCGCTCACAGCCCGGGTCCTACAATGAGCAGTTCTTC
CDR3: CASSRSQPGSYNEQFF

D: NA
length: 16
size: once
J: TRBJ1-5
V: TRBV28
DNA: TGTGCCAGCACACCCCCCACTTGGCGGGGCAATCAGCCCCAGCATTTT
CDR3: CASTPPTWRGNQPQHF

D: NA
length: 13
size: many
J: TRBJ1-2
V: TRBV6-1
DNA: TGTGCCAGCAGTGTACAGGGCCTAGGAGGCTACACCTTC
CDR3: CASSVQGLGGYTF

D: TRBD2
length: 18
size: NA
J: TRBJ2-5
V: TRBV7-3
DNA: TGTGCCAGCAGCATTACTCCGGGACTAGCGGGAGAACAAGAGACCCAGTACTTC
CDR3: CASSITPGLAGEQETQYF

D: TRBD2
length: 15
size: NA
J: TRBJ2-1
V: TRBV7-2
DNA: TGTGCCAGCCAACCCCAGCGGGAGGGGTCCAATGAGCAGTTCTTC
CDR3: CASQPQREGSNEQFF

D: NA
length: 15
size: few
J: TRBJ1-2
V: TRBV7-3
DNA: TGTGCCAGCAGCTTAAAAACGTCACAGGGCTATGGCTACACCTTC
CDR3: CASSLKTSQGYGYTF

D: NA
length: 18
size: few
J: TRBJ2-2
V: TRBV6-5
DNA: TGTGCCAGCAGTTACTCGTATTTGTCGCAAGACCGCACCGGGGAGCTGTTTTTT
CDR3: CASSYSYLSQDRTGELFF

D: TRBD1
length: 14
size: few
J: TRBJ1-5
V: TRBV2
DNA: TGTGCCAGCGCCCGGACAGGGGGCGGACAGCCCCAGCATTTT
CDR3: CASARTGGGQPQHF

D: TRBD1
length: 13
size: NA
J: TRBJ2-1
V: TRBV20-1
DNA: TGCAGTGCGGACAGGGTGGCACAAGAGACCCAGTTCTTC
CDR3: CSADRVAQETQFF

D: NA
length: 17
size: many
J: TRBJ2-7
V: TRBV5-1
DNA: TGCGCCAGCAGCTTGACCCACGACAGGTACTACTCCTACGAGCAGTACTTC
CDR3: CASSLTHDRYYSYEQYF

D: NA
length: 15
size: many
J: TRBJ1-5
V: TRBV15
DNA: TGTGCCACCAGCAGAGATGGGTATAGCAATCAGCCCCAGCATTTT
CDR3: CATSRDGYSNQPQHF

D: NA
length: 15
size: few
J: TRBJ2-7
V: TRBV20-1
DNA: TGCAGTGCTAGAGATTTGCGTTTAAGCTCCTACGAGCAGTACTTC
CDR3: CSARDLRLSSYEQYF

D: TRBD2
length: 17
size: many
J: TRBJ2-1
V: TRBV30
DNA: TGTGCCTGGAACTTAATAGGAGGGGAGGGATGGTACAATGAGCAGTTCTTC
CDR3: CAWNLIGGEGWYNEQFF

D: NA
length: 14
size: NA
J: TRBJ2-5
V: TRBV7-3
DNA: TGTGCCAGCAGCCCGGGAGTGGGTCAGGAGACCCAGTACTTC
CDR3: CASSPGVGQETQYF

D: NA
length: 16
size: many
J: TRBJ2-3
V: TRBV7-9
DNA: TGTGCCAGCAGCCCCGGGACTTTTTCAAGCACAGATACGCAGTATTTT
CDR3: CASSPGTFSSTDTQYF

D: TRBD2
length: 18
size: NA
J: TRBJ2-3
V: TRBV5-4
DNA: TGTGCCAGCAGCTTGCCAACTAGCGGGGGACCAACCACAGATACGCAGTATTTT
CDR3: CASSLPTSGGPTTDTQYF

D: NA
length: 13
size: many
J: TRBJ1-1
V: TRBV18
DNA: TGTGCCAGCTCACCACCATCTCGGAATGAAGCTTTCTTT
CDR3: CASSPPSRNEAFF

D: NA
length: 15
size: NA
J: TRBJ2-5
V: TRBV3-1
DNA: TGTGCCAGCGGCCAAGATGGGGAGGGGGAGGAGACCCAGTACTTC
CDR3: CASGQDGEGEETQYF

D: TRBD1
length: 12
size: NA
J: TRBJ2-1
V: TRBV20-1
DNA: TGCAGTGCTAGAAACAGGGGCAATGAGCAGTTCTTC
CDR3: CSARNRGNEQFF

D: NA
length: 14
size: few
J: TRBJ2-7
V: TRBV6-1
DNA: TGTGCCAGCAGGAGCCACCTGAGCTCCTACGAGCAGTACTTC
CDR3: CASRSHLSSYEQYF

D: TRBD1
length: 15
size: many
J: TRBJ2-5
V: TRBV12-3/TRBV12-4
DNA: TGTGCCAGCAGTCTCGCAACAGGGGGCATCGAGACCCAGTACTTC
CDR3: CASSLATGGIETQYF

D: NA
length: 16
size: once
J: TRBJ1-3
V: TRBV20-1
DNA: TGCAGTGCTAGAGACACCACGGGGGCATCTGGAAACACCATATATTTT
CDR3: CSARDTTGASGNTIYF

D: TRBD1
length: 20
size: NA
J: TRBJ1-5
V: TRBV19
DNA: TGTGCCAGTAGCGAAAGGGGGACAGGATTCGCCCAATATAGCAATCAGCCCCAGCATTTT
CDR3: CASSERGTGFAQYSNQPQHF

D: TRBD2
length: 14
size: many
J: TRBJ2-3
V: TRBV6-1
DNA: TGTGCCAGCACCCGGGGGGGCGGGACAGATACGCAGTATTTT
CDR3: CASTRGGGTDTQYF

D: NA
length: 13
size: few
J: TRBJ2-7
V: TRBV28
DNA: TGTGCCAGCAGCCTAAAACCGACTGGAGAGCAGTACTTC
CDR3: CASSLKPTGEQYF